Listed below are T cell receptor beta chains from one sample, sequenced in a study of CD8+CD57+ T cells in acquired aplastic anemia. TCRdb re-called the reads with MiXCR, one entry per CDR3 protein. The sample has approximately 190,000 distinct CDR3 sequences, just under 50% seen once. Sequences were obtained from sorted CD4+, CD8+, or CD8+CD57+ T cells (not recorded which) from PBMCs. Source of these receptors: a human donor with aplastic anemia. The CDR3 runs from the conserved cysteine through the conserved F or W. Fields, in order: clone size, D gene, V gene, J gene, CDR3 length, CDR3 DNA, CDR3 protein. The D gene is left open where the match is weak. For some rows the clone size is stated as once, few or many, or as a class when expanded; others skip it.

>NA|TRBD2|TRBV24-1|TRBJ2-5|15
TGTGCCAGCATACTAGCGGGAGGGCCCAAAGAGACCCAGTACTTC
CASILAGGPKETQYF
>NA|NA|TRBV7-4|TRBJ1-5|15
TGTGCCAGCAGCCAATCGGGACAAGGGCATCAGCCCCAGCATTTT
CASSQSGQGHQPQHF
>NA|NA|TRBV10-3|TRBJ1-1|15
TGTGCCATCAGTGAGCCGGGGGCTTTGAACACTGAAGCTTTCTTT
CAISEPGALNTEAFF
>few|NA|TRBV29-1|TRBJ2-6|16
TGCAGCGTTGAAGATCGGCGGACCCCTGGGGCCAACGTCCTGACTTTC
CSVEDRRTPGANVLTF
>many|TRBD1|TRBV5-1|TRBJ1-2|14
TGCGCCAGCAGCTATTCCGGGACAGGGGTTGGCTACACCTTC
CASSYSGTGVGYTF
>NA|NA|TRBV7-6|TRBJ1-5|18
TGTGCCAGCAGCAAACCAACGGGGCGTTTTCCGTCAAATCAGCCCCAGCATTTT
CASSKPTGRFPSNQPQHF
>NA|NA|TRBV15|TRBJ2-6|16
TGTGCCACCAGCAGAGAGGGCGGGTTTGGGGCCAACGTCCTGACTTTC
CATSREGGFGANVLTF
>many|TRBD2|TRBV20-1|TRBJ2-2|16
TGCAGTGCTAGAGCAGGGACTAGCGTTAACACCGGGGAGCTGTTTTTT
CSARAGTSVNTGELFF
>NA|TRBD1|TRBV24-1|TRBJ1-2|14
TGTGCCACCAGTGAAGGGACAGGGGGTCGTGGCTACACCTTC
CATSEGTGGRGYTF
>NA|NA|TRBV20-1|TRBJ1-1|15
TGCAGTGCCGAGGGGTCCACTCAATCGAACACTGAAGCCTTCTTT
CSAEGSTQSNTEAFF
>many|TRBD1|TRBV12-3/TRBV12-4|TRBJ2-1|16
TGTGCCAGCAGCCGACAGGGGCTAGCGTCCTACAATGAGCAGTTCTTC
CASSRQGLASYNEQFF
>NA|NA|TRBV12-3/TRBV12-4|TRBJ2-3|12
TGTGCCGCCGGGCCGGGCACAGATACGCAGTATTTT
CAAGPGTDTQYF
>many|TRBD1|TRBV19|TRBJ1-1|17
TGTGCCAGTAGTCAAACAGGGGGCTGGGAGAAAAACACTGAAGCTTTCTTT
CASSQTGGWEKNTEAFF
>NA|NA|TRBV20-1|TRBJ1-5|12
TGCAGTGCTACGACAGAGAATCAGCCCCAGCATTTT
CSATTENQPQHF
>NA|TRBD1|TRBV7-9|TRBJ1-3|15
TGTGCCAGCAGCACTGACAGGGGCTCTGGAAACACCATATATTTT
CASSTDRGSGNTIYF
>many|NA|TRBV7-8|TRBJ1-5|17
TGTGCCAGCAGCTTAGCGGTGGGGGAACATTTAGCCCAGCCCCAGCATTTT
CASSLAVGEHLAQPQHF
>many|NA|TRBV15|TRBJ2-2|17
TGTGCCACCAGCAGAGATTACGGAGGCGTAGACACCGGGGAGCTGTTTTTT
CATSRDYGGVDTGELFF
>few|NA|TRBV7-6|TRBJ2-3|14
TGTGCCAGCAGCTTGGCGGGTCCCCAAGATACGCAGTATTTT
CASSLAGPQDTQYF
>many|NA|TRBV7-2|TRBJ2-3|14
TGTGCCAGCAGCCTTGGACTCCCGACAGATACGCAGTATTTT
CASSLGLPTDTQYF
>many|NA|TRBV6-5|TRBJ2-7|14
TGTGCCAGCAGTTATGGCCACGGTCCCTACGAGCAGTACTTC
CASSYGHGPYEQYF
>NA|TRBD1|TRBV2|TRBJ2-5|13
TGTGCCAGCAGGGACAGGGGGAAAGAGACCCAGTACTTC
CASRDRGKETQYF
>NA|NA|TRBV7-3|TRBJ1-2|13
TGTGCCAGCAGCTCTCAATCAGGGTATGGCTACACCTTC
CASSSQSGYGYTF
>few|TRBD2|TRBV4-3|TRBJ2-7|16
TGCGCCAGCAGCCAAGGGCCGGGACTAGCAGGCTACGAGCAGTACTTC
CASSQGPGLAGYEQYF
>NA|NA|TRBV2|TRBJ2-3|12
TGTGCCAGCAGTGAACGGGACCCGGCGCGGTATTTT
CASSERDPARYF
>NA|NA|TRBV20-1|TRBJ2-7|13
TGCAGTGCTAGAGCCAGAATTACCTACGAGCAGTACTTC
CSARARITYEQYF
>many|NA|TRBV11-1|TRBJ2-1|16
TGTGCCAGCAACGTCCTAGGGGCGAGCTCCTACAATGAGCAGTTCTTC
CASNVLGASSYNEQFF
>NA|NA|TRBV11-1|TRBJ2-3|15
TGTGCCAGCAGCACCCCGGGGTCAGGCACAGATACGCAGTATTTT
CASSTPGSGTDTQYF
>few|NA|TRBV15|TRBJ2-5|17
TGTGCCACCAGCAGAGATGGTACCGGGAGTTCTCAAGAGACCCAGTACTTC
CATSRDGTGSSQETQYF
>few|TRBD2|TRBV27|TRBJ2-2|14
TGTGCCAGCACCCTTCTAGCGGGCACCGGGGAGCTGTTTTTT
CASTLLAGTGELFF
>NA|NA|TRBV29-1|TRBJ1-2|11
TGCAGCGTCACACAGGGTTATGGCTACACCTTC
CSVTQGYGYTF
>many|TRBD2|TRBV6-1|TRBJ2-1|15
TGTGCCAGCAGCCCGGGACTAGCGGCCAACAATGAGCAGTTCTTC
CASSPGLAANNEQFF
>few|NA|TRBV14|TRBJ1-5|10
TGTGCCAGCAGCCCGGGGGGACAGCATTTT
CASSPGGQHF
>many|NA|TRBV29-1|TRBJ1-1|11
TGCGGGGGGAACAGGGACACTGAAGCTTTCTTT
CGGNRDTEAFF
>NA|NA|TRBV7-8|TRBJ2-3|12
TGTGCCAGCAGCGCCTGGGGGGATACGCAGTATTTT
CASSAWGDTQYF
>NA|NA|TRBV15|TRBJ2-2|16
TGTGCCACCAGCAGACCCTCCAAGAGCTACACCGGGGAGCTGTTTTTT
CATSRPSKSYTGELFF
>many|NA|TRBV5-1|TRBJ1-6|15
TGCGCCAGCAGCTTGGGACAGGAGTCTAATTCACCCCTCCACTTT
CASSLGQESNSPLHF
>many|TRBD2|TRBV4-1|TRBJ2-1|14
TGCGCCAGCAGAAAAGGGCGGGAGGGTTATGAGCAGTTCTTC
CASRKGREGYEQFF
>NA|TRBD2|TRBV25-1|TRBJ2-7|14
TGTGCCAGCAGGACTAGCGGAGGCTCCTACGAGCAGTACTTC
CASRTSGGSYEQYF
>NA|TRBD2|TRBV5-1|TRBJ2-3|19
TGCGCCAGCATCCTAGGAACTAATGGACTAGCTGGGGGCACAGATACGCAGTATTTT
CASILGTNGLAGGTDTQYF
>few|TRBD2|TRBV18|TRBJ2-2|12
TGTGCCGCGGGGGGACGGACCGGGGAGCTGTTTTTT
CAAGGRTGELFF
>many|TRBD1|TRBV4-3|TRBJ1-2|15
TGCGCCAGCAGCCCAGTGACAGGGTATTTCTATGGCTACACCTTC
CASSPVTGYFYGYTF
>NA|NA|TRBV9|TRBJ1-1|12
TGTGCCAGCAGCGTAGCAGAGGGTGAAGCTTTCTTT
CASSVAEGEAFF
>few|TRBD1|TRBV29-1|TRBJ1-1|12
TGCAGCGTTTCGGGACAGGGGGGTAGGGCTTTCTTT
CSVSGQGGRAFF